A single sample gave rise to the 27 T cell receptor beta chains below, sequenced in a study of blood T cells in healthy people across ages. It was with a sample-barcoded 5' primer and a J-beta primer mix that a second PCR of roughly 6 to 11 cycles was run. TCRdb recomputed calls from the 5' RACE reads with MiXCR, one row per CDR3 protein. This sample carries some 780,000 distinct CDR3 sequences, around three fifths of them seen once, and the ten largest clones take 20% to 30%. The source material was blood. The receptors shown here come from a man aged 35 to 55 in good health.

The rearrangement uses TRBV29-1 and TRBJ2-1; 7 bases fit TRBD2. The CDR3 sequence is 15 residues long. Germline-derived CDR1 and CDR2 are SQVTM and ANQGSEA. The junction had 12 bases not matched to a gene; V was cut back by 5 bases and J by 5 bases. The CDR3 DNA is TGCAGCGTTCAAGGAGGGGCGGCGGGAGACAATGAGCAGTTCTTC. It is translated as CSVQGGAAGDNEQFF.

V usage is TRBV27 and J usage is TRBJ2-7, with 8 nucleotides matching TRBD1. The J call may be wrong; the DNA end is better matched by TRBJ2-5. Germline V lookup: CDR1 MNHEY, CDR2 SMNVEV (reference sequence). CDR3 length: 15 residues. CDR3 in DNA: TGTGCCAGCAGTCCCAGGGGGCGGGTCGGGGAGACCCAGTACTTC. It specifies CASSPRGRVGETQYF.

This clonotype was picked up a small number of times. This sequence joins TRBV5-1 and TRBJ1-6; D gene uncertain. CDR1 and CDR2 (germline): SGHRS, YFSETQ. V was trimmed by 6 bases and J by 3 bases, leaving 13 bases between them. This CDR3 region has 15 residues. CDR3 coding DNA: TGCGCCAGCACCTCCGGACCGAGCTATAATTCACCCCTCCACTTT. It codes for CASTSGPSYNSPLHF.

This clonotype was counted many times. This sequence joins TRBV25-1 and TRBJ2-7; a weak D match, TRBD1 (5 bases). Germline CDR1 and CDR2: MGHDK and SYGVNS. The CDR3 has 14 amino acids. Between the trimmed V and J ends, which lost 4 bases and 3 bases, there was a span of 13 bases. The CDR3 sequence is CASSAVGRDYEQYF. CDR3 nucleotides: TGTGCCAGCAGTGCGGTTGGCAGGGACTACGAGCAGTACTTC.

The chain carries TRBV4-2 and TRBJ2-3; the match to TRBD2 covers 7 bases. The CDR3 contains 17 residues. Trimming removed 2 bases from V and 6 bases from J; junction bases left unmatched: 14. The germline CDR1 and CDR2 sequences are LGHNA and YNFKEQ. The CDR3 DNA is TGTGCCAGCAGCCAATCGGGCGGGAGAGCACCAGGGGATACGCAGTATTTT. As protein: CASSQSGGRAPGDTQYF.

The chain joins TRBV7-9 to TRBJ2-1; D could derive from TRBD1 or TRBD2 (5 bases each). Trimming left V 5 bases short and J 7 bases short, with 9 bases between. Germline V CDR1 and CDR2: SEHNR, FQNEAQ (reference sequence). The CDR3 runs 12 residues. The CDR3 sequence: CASSRDQNEQFF. CDR3 bases: TGTGCCAGCAGCCGGGACCAGAATGAGCAGTTCTTC. Full variable domain (outside the CDR3, taken from reference TRBV7-9 and TRBJ2-1): DTGVSQNPRHKITKRGQNVTFRCDPISEHNRLYWYRQTLGQGPEFLTYFQNEAQLEKSRLLSDRFSAERPKGSFSTLEIQRTEQGDSAMYLCASSRDQNEQFFGPGTRLTVL.

This clonotype has more than one count but fewer than ten. The chain carries TRBV18 and TRBJ1-2; 7 positions agree with TRBD1. V shed 6 bases, J shed 6 bases, and the junction held 7 bases outside the gene matches. Germline V gene data show CDR1 as KGHSH and CDR2 as LQKENI. The CDR3 contains 13 residues. The CDR3 sequence: CASSDVQGHGYTF. CDR3 nucleotides: TGTGCCAGCTCCGACGTACAGGGGCATGGCTACACCTTC. Variable domain in full (rest from reference TRBV18 and TRBJ1-2): NAGVMQNPRHLVRRRGQEARLRCSPMKGHSHVYWYRQLPEEGLKFMVYLQKENIIDESGMPKERFSAEFPKEGPSILRIQQVVRGDSAAYFCASSDVQGHGYTFGSGTRLTVV.

As concerns this clonotype: Relative to the germline gene, one junction end is altered; a read error may explain this. The chain joins TRBV11-2 to TRBJ1-2; D is uncertain. This CDR3 is built from 15 residues. Germline V lookup: CDR1 SGHAT, CDR2 FQNNGV. CDR3 region: CAGSLERQVNYGYTF. The DNA for the CDR3 is TGTGCCGGCAGCTTAGAACGGCAGGTTAACTATGGCTACACCTTC.

The genes are TRBV4-2 and TRBJ2-3, with TRBD2 identical over 10 bases. The ends lost 0 bases at V and 2 bases at J; junction bases unmatched: 2. This CDR3 is 16 amino acids long. CDR1 and CDR2 (germline): LGHNA, YNFKEQ. The CDR3 DNA follows: TGTGCCAGCAGCCAAGAAGCGGGAGGGATCACAGATACGCAGTATTTT. Translating it yields CASSQEAGGITDTQYF.

The V and J genes are TRBV20-1 and TRBJ2-3; D is possibly TRBD2 (7 bases). The germline V and J ends were trimmed by 6 bases and 0 bases, with 16 bases remaining between them. The germline CDR1 and CDR2 sequences are DFQATT and SNEGSKA (reference sequence). This CDR3 region has 15 residues. The CDR3 protein is CSAPPGGPSTDTQYF. The CDR3 DNA reads as TGCAGTGCCCCCCCCGGGGGGCCTAGCACAGATACGCAGTATTTT.

This clonotype appeared a few times. V and J are TRBV9 and TRBJ2-1; D perhaps matches TRBD2 (6 bases). CDR1 and CDR2 (germline): SGDLS, YYNGEE. The germline V and J ends were trimmed by 0 bases and 2 bases, with 9 bases remaining between them. The length of the CDR3 is 15 residues. Here the CDR3 reads CASSVVAGTYNEQFF. The CDR3 DNA sequence: TGTGCCAGCAGCGTAGTGGCGGGGACCTACAATGAGCAGTTCTTC.

The chain links TRBV28 to TRBJ2-1, with 8 bases fitting TRBD1. J lost 0 bases, V lost 2 bases, and 6 bases had no gene match. There are 17 residues in the CDR3. From germline, CDR1 is MDHEN and CDR2 SYDVKM. The CDR3 DNA sequence: TGTGCCAGCAGTTTAGGGGACAGGCTCGGCTCCTACAATGAGCAGTTCTTC. This codes for CASSLGDRLGSYNEQFF.

This chain connects TRBV20-1 to TRBJ2-1; possible D gene TRBD1, 5 bases. Germline V gene data show CDR1 as DFQATT and CDR2 as SNEGSKA (reference sequence). The CDR3 consists of 17 residues. V dropped 0 bases and J dropped 0 bases, with 15 bases sitting between them. The chain's CDR3 is CSARDHIGDSSYNEQFF. The CDR3 DNA reads TGCAGTGCTAGAGATCATATAGGGGATAGCTCCTACAATGAGCAGTTCTTC.

The genes are TRBV6-2 or TRBV6-3 and TRBJ2-7; a possible D gene is TRBD1 (5 bases). The CDR3 covers 14 residues. Per the germline V gene, CDR1 is MNHEY and CDR2 is SVGEGT. Deletions cut 1 base from V and 2 bases from J, with 9 bases between. CDR3 protein: CASSYYDSTYEQYF. Here the CDR3 DNA reads TGTGCCAGCAGTTACTATGACAGCACCTACGAGCAGTACTTC.

This clonotype was detected a few times. The rearrangement links TRBV5-1 to TRBJ2-5; TRBD1 agrees at 7 bases. The J call is in doubt because the DNA end fits TRBJ2-7 better. The CDR3 covers 15 residues. Looked up from germline, CDR1 is SGHRS and CDR2 is YFSETQ. In DNA, the CDR3 is TGCGCCAGCAGCTTGGTTATGCAGGGGGAGAACGAGCAGTACTTC. The encoded protein is CASSLVMQGENEQYF.

This chain links TRBV7-9 with TRBJ2-4; no clear D. The CDR3 is 15 residues long. The germline V gene has CDR1 SEHNR and CDR2 FQNEAQ (reference sequence). The V and J ends lost 1 base and 8 bases respectively, with 15 bases between them. As DNA, the CDR3 is TGTGCCAGCAGCTTAGTAGTAGGGCAGCCCGACATTCAGTACTTC. This translates into CASSLVVGQPDIQYF.

The chain joins TRBV11-2 to TRBJ1-5, with D possibly matching TRBD1 (5 bases). Looked up from germline, CDR1 is SGHAT and CDR2 is FQNNGV. V lost 0 bases and J 7 bases, leaving 13 bases between the germline ends. CDR3 length: 15 residues. The CDR3 DNA follows: TGTGCCAGCAGCTTAGATGTGCAGGGTGGACAGCCCCAGCATTTT. This translates into CASSLDVQGGQPQHF. The whole variable domain, filled in from reference TRBV11-2 and TRBJ1-5, reads EAGVAQSPRYKIIEKRQSVAFWCNPISGHATLYWYQQILGQGPKLLIQFQNNGVVDDSQLPKDRFSAERLKGVDSTLKIQPAKLEDSAVYLCASSLDVQGGQPQHFGDGTRLSIL.

The rearrangement joins TRBV12-5 to TRBJ2-7; 9 nucleotides align to TRBD2. CDR3 length equals 20 residues. Losses at the gene ends were 2 bases for V and 2 bases for J; bases not matched to a gene: 19. Per germline, CDR1 LGHNT and CDR2 FRNRAP. CDR3: CASGLRIRGYSGSGPYEQYF. The CDR3 nucleotides are TGTGCTAGTGGTTTGAGGATTCGGGGTTATAGCGGGAGTGGCCCCTACGAGCAGTACTTC. Looking up the rest from reference TRBV12-5 and TRBJ2-7 gives the full variable domain: DARVTQTPRHKVTEMGQEVTMRCQPILGHNTVFWYRQTMMQGLELLAYFRNRAPLDDSGMPKDRFSAEMPDATLATLKIQPSEPRDSAVYFCASGLRIRGYSGSGPYEQYFGPGTRLTVT.

This clonotype was seen once. The chain recombines TRBV24-1 with TRBJ2-5, with D possibly TRBD1 on 6 matching bases. Germline lookup yields CDR1 KGHDR and CDR2 SFDVKD. The CDR3 contains 14 residues. Trimming cost V 1 base and J 3 bases, with 8 bases left between them. CDR3 sequence (DNA): TGTGCCACCAGTGATTTAGGGGGAGAAGAGACCCAGTACTTC. Its protein is CATSDLGGEETQYF.

The V gene is TRBV7-9, the J gene TRBJ2-5; TRBD1 agrees at 7 bases. The DNA end favors TRBJ2-7, so the J call may be wrong. The CDR3 sequence is 15 residues long. Germline CDR1 SEHNR, CDR2 FQNEAQ (reference sequence). As DNA, the CDR3 is TGTGCCAGCAGCCAACCAACGGGACAGCTATACGAGCAGTACTTC. It specifies CASSQPTGQLYEQYF.

On this clonotype: One end of the junction is discordant with germline, which a read error may explain. The J gene is TRBJ2-3, the V gene TRBV7-2, with 7 positions matching TRBD2. Germline lookup yields CDR1 SGHTA and CDR2 FQGNSA. The CDR3 runs to 16 residues. The CDR3 coding sequence is TGTGCCAGCAGCTTAGCTCCGGGAGGCGCAGCAGATACGGAGTATTTT. This sequence encodes CASSLAPGGAADTEYF.

The chain is built from TRBV11-2 and TRBJ2-1, with 7 bases aligning to TRBD2. CDR1 SGHAT and CDR2 FQNNGV come from the germline V gene. J was trimmed by 9 bases and V by 5 bases; bases with no gene match: 10. There are 14 residues in the CDR3. CDR3: CASSGSGFLAEQFF. The CDR3 DNA follows: TGTGCCAGCAGCGGTAGCGGGTTCCTGGCTGAGCAGTTCTTC.

This clonotype has a handful of counts. The rearrangement joins TRBV2 to TRBJ2-4, with unresolved D. CDR1 SNHLY and CDR2 FYNNEI come from the germline V gene. This CDR3 spans 10 amino acids. Trimming left V 4 bases short and J 6 bases short, with 1 base between. The CDR3: CASSGNIQYF. CDR3 nucleotide sequence: TGTGCCAGCAGTGGAAACATTCAGTACTTC.

This clonotype was detected only once. This CDR3 reads CASSFVLSQPQHF. In DNA, the CDR3 is TGTGCCAGCAGTTTTGTCCTTAGTCAGCCCCAGCATTTT. The chain has TRBV28 and TRBJ1-5; D gene unclear. Germline CDR1 reads MDHEN; CDR2 reads SYDVKM. V was cut by 3 bases and J by 6 bases, with 9 bases left in between. The CDR3 runs to 13 residues.

V and J are TRBV5-5 and TRBJ1-4; D may be TRBD1 (5 bases). CDR3 length equals 16 residues. Trimming took off 4 bases at V and 0 bases at J, with 13 bases between the two ends. CDR1 is SGHKS, CDR2 YYEKEE, per germline (reference sequence). The CDR3 DNA sequence: TGTGCCAGCAGCCGCGACAGTATTGCAACTAATGAAAAACTGTTTTTT. This codes for CASSRDSIATNEKLFF.

This clonotype came up once. The V and J genes are TRBV24-1 and TRBJ2-3; the match to TRBD1 covers 7 bases. Germline values: CDR1 KGHDR, CDR2 SFDVKD. This CDR3 is built from 15 residues. J lost 4 bases, V lost 0 bases, and 3 bases had no gene match. The CDR3 protein is CATSDLLTGADTQYF. The DNA for the CDR3 is TGTGCCACCAGTGATTTGCTTACAGGGGCAGATACGCAGTATTTT.

This chain uses TRBV4-2 with TRBJ2-5; D is ambiguous. The length of the CDR3 is 16 residues. Deletions cut 0 bases from V and 2 bases from J, with 13 bases between. Germline CDR1 and CDR2: LGHNA and YNFKEQ. The CDR3: CASSQEASIGQETQYF. CDR3 DNA: TGTGCCAGCAGCCAAGAAGCGTCGATCGGACAAGAGACCCAGTACTTC.